Below are 10 T cell receptor beta chains sequenced from a single sample in a study of regulatory T cells in long-lasting Graves disease. Time point given: newly diagnosed GD, antithyroid drugs for less than 3 months. Preparation of the TCR library used RNA extracted from PBMCs. Researchers made TCR beta libraries by using iRepertoire HTBI primers and running Arm-PCR on CDR3 regions. TCRdb redid the calling of the multiplex PCR reads with MiXCR, one entry per CDR3 protein. The table includes a few hundred thousand distinct CDR3 sequences, approximately 10% detected once. This sample also belongs to another study, concerning T cells in Graves' hyperthyroidism and ophthalmopathy.

Sequences were derived from peripheral blood mononuclear cells (PBMCs), sampled at new diagnosis, from a patient treated with antithyroid drugs. These receptors all stem from a woman aged 18-29 years with Graves disease.

This clonotype was found many times. This chain links TRBV7-9 with TRBJ2-5; D may match TRBD1 or TRBD2 (7 bases each). There are 17 residues in the CDR3. Germline lookup yields CDR1 SEHNR and CDR2 FQNEAQ (reference sequence). The germline V and J ends were trimmed by 2 bases and 2 bases, with 18 bases remaining between them. The CDR3 DNA reads as TGTGCCAGCAGCTTACAACAGGGGAGGGTGGCACAAGAGACCCAGTACTTC. Translated: CASSLQQGRVAQETQYF.

Of note for this clonotype: Compared with germline, one end of the junction differs, possibly owing to a read error. This rearrangement joins TRBV10-3 to TRBJ2-5; D perhaps matches TRBD2 (7 bases). The CDR3 is 16 amino acids. Germline V gives CDR1 ENHRY, CDR2 SYGVKD. The CDR3 here is CAISSLRGGDQETQYF. The CDR3 DNA follows: TGTGCCATCAGTTCCTTGAGGGGGGGGGACCAGGAGACCCAGTACTTC.

This clonotype was counted ten times or more. The rearrangement uses TRBV30 and TRBJ1-1, with D possibly TRBD1 on 5 matching bases. The CDR3 runs to 18 residues. V dropped 5 bases and J dropped 5 bases, with 30 bases sitting between them. The V gene's germline CDR1 is GTSNPN and CDR2 SVGIG (reference sequence). The CDR3 loop is CAWGGGAGTLTPWTEAFF. The CDR3 DNA sequence: TGTGCCTGGGGAGGAGGTGCAGGGACCCTAACCCCTTGGACTGAAGCTTTCTTT.

The J gene is TRBJ1-2, the V gene TRBV6-2 or TRBV6-3; no reliable D call. Trimming shortened V by 6 bases and J by 3 bases, and 17 bases separated the two germline ends. From germline, CDR1 is MNHEY and CDR2 SVGEGT. This CDR3 has 15 residues. CDR3 loop: CASSSPSGEDYGYTF. The CDR3 bases are TGTGCCAGCAGCTCTCCTTCCGGGGAGGACTATGGCTACACCTTC.

This chain links TRBV11-2 with TRBJ1-5; D call uncertain. Looked up from germline, CDR1 is SGHAT and CDR2 is FQNNGV. This CDR3 is 15 amino acids long. Trimming left V 6 bases short and J 2 bases short, with 14 bases between. The CDR3 protein is CASRADAVGNQPQHF. Written as DNA, the CDR3 is TGTGCCAGCAGAGCGGACGCAGTTGGCAATCAGCCCCAGCATTTT.

This clonotype has a count of ten or more. V is TRBV11-2 and J is TRBJ1-6; no clear D gene. CDR1 is SGHAT and CDR2 is FQNNGV in the germline V gene. The V end was cut by 0 bases, the J end by 8 bases, with 8 bases between. The CDR3 length is 14 residues. In nucleotides, the CDR3 is TGTGCCAGCAGCTTAGATCGGATAGATTCACCCCTCCACTTT. Amino acids: CASSLDRIDSPLHF.

This clonotype was picked up a small number of times. CDR3 in amino acids: CASSRDRERELFF. The CDR3 DNA reads TGTGCCAGCAGCCGGGACAGGGAACGGGAGCTGTTTTTT. The genes are TRBV11-2 and TRBJ2-2; 9 positions match TRBD1. This CDR3 is 13 amino acids long. V lost 5 bases, J lost 9 bases, and 4 bases stayed unmatched. Germline values: CDR1 SGHAT, CDR2 FQNNGV.

This clonotype was seen at least ten times. The chain recombines TRBV20-1 with TRBJ1-1; D may be TRBD1 (5 bases). Looked up from germline, CDR1 is DFQATT and CDR2 is SNEGSKA (reference sequence). CDR3 length: 13 amino acids. The CDR3 spells CRVGAGEHTEAFF. The CDR3 region has the DNA TGCAGAGTAGGGGCGGGGGAGCACACTGAAGCTTTCTTT.

The chain joins TRBV7-9 to TRBJ1-1; D remains unclear. Germline V gene data show CDR1 as SEHNR and CDR2 as FQNEAQ (reference sequence). V lost 3 bases, J lost 5 bases, and 16 bases lay in between. This CDR3 is built from 15 residues. CDR3 residues: CASSLTADRETEAFF. Here the CDR3 DNA reads TGTGCCAGCAGCTTGACCGCCGACCGGGAAACTGAAGCTTTCTTT. Based on the CDR3 plus reference TRBV7-9 and TRBJ1-1, the full variable domain is DTGVSQNPRHKITKRGQNVTFRCDPISEHNRLYWYRQTLGQGPEFLTYFQNEAQLEKSRLLSDRFSAERPKGSFSTLEIQRTEQGDSAMYLCASSLTADRETEAFFGQGTRLTVV.

This clonotype was recorded at least ten times. The chain recombines TRBV7-6 with TRBJ1-1; TRBD1 might be the D (5 bases). The germline gives CDR1 SGHVS, CDR2 FNYEAQ. The CDR3 runs to 14 residues. V dropped 2 bases and J dropped 5 bases, with 12 bases sitting between them. CDR3 coding DNA: TGTGCCAGCAGCTTAAGCTTGGAGGGGACTGAAGCTTTCTTT. Residues: CASSLSLEGTEAFF. Filled out from reference TRBV7-6 and TRBJ1-1, the complete variable domain reads GAGVSQSPRYKVTKRGQDVALRCDPISGHVSLYWYRQALGQGPEFLTYFNYEAQQDKSGLPNDRFSAERPEGSISTLTIQRTEQRDSAMYRCASSLSLEGTEAFFGQGTRLTVV.